This T cell receptor beta chain was recovered during a study of T cells in Graves' hyperthyroidism and ophthalmopathy. Germline V gene data show CDR1 as LNHDA and CDR2 as SQIVND (reference sequence). The CDR3 covers 16 residues. V shed 2 bases and J shed 5 bases, with 19 bases lying between them. In this sample, this clonotype turned up a few times. Lactation, pregnancy, other autoimmune disease or uncontrolled infection excluded patients. Diagnoses rested on clinical symptoms, serum thyroxine and TRAb, thyroid ultrasound and orbital computed tomography. Template material for amplifying TCR beta CDR3 regions consisted of RNA transcripts. In the first-round RT-PCR of the TCR CDR3, the HTBI primer set was used. A single record per CDR3 protein comes from TCRdb applying MiXCR to the multiplex PCR reads. This sample has about 180,000 distinct CDR3 sequences, with roughly 9.4% found just once.

The source material was blood. The chain recombines TRBV19 with TRBJ2-7, with D perhaps matching TRBD1 (5 bases). This receptor was identified in a woman in her late teens or twenties with Graves' hyperthyroidism that later progressed to Graves' ophthalmopathy. As DNA, the CDR3 is TGTGCCAGTAGTATATTTCGACAGTCCCAAACCGACGAGCAGTACTTC. Translating gives CASSIFRQSQTDEQYF. Filled out from reference TRBV19 and TRBJ2-7, the complete variable domain reads DGGITQSPKYLFRKEGQNVTLSCEQNLNHDAMYWYRQDPGQGLRLIYYSQIVNDFQKGDIAEGYSVSREKKESFPLTVTSAQKNPTAFYLCASSIFRQSQTDEQYFGPGTRLTVT.